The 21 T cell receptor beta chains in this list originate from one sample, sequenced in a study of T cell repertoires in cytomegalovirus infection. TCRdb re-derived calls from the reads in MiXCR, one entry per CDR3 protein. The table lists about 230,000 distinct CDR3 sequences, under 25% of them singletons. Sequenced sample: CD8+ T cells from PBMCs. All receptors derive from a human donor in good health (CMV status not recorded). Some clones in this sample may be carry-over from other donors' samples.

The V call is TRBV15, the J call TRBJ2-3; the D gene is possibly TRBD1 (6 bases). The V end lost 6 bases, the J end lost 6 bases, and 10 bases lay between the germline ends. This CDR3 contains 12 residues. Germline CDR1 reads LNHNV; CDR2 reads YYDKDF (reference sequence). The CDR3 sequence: CATRLGADTQYF. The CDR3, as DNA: TGTGCCACCAGATTGGGGGCGGATACGCAGTATTTT.

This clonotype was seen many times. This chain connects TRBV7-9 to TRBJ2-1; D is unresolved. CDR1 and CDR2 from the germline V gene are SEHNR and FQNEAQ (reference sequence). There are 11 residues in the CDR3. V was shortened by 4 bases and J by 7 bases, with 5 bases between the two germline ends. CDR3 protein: CASSSGNEQFF. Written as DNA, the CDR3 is TGTGCCAGCAGCTCCGGAAATGAGCAGTTCTTC.

This CDR3 is CSVEDHETGLETQYF. The CDR3 nucleotides are TGCAGCGTTGAAGATCATGAGACAGGGTTGGAGACCCAGTACTTC. The genes are TRBV29-1 and TRBJ2-5; 7 bases are shared with TRBD1. The germline V gene encodes CDR1 SQVTM and CDR2 ANQGSEA. The CDR3 is 15 residues long. Trimming cost V 0 bases and J 5 bases; bases outside gene matches: 9.

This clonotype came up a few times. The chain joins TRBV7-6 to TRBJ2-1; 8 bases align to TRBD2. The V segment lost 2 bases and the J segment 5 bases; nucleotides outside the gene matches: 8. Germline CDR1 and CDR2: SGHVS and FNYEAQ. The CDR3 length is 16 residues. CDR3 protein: CASSLPAGEPHNEQFF. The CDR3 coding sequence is TGTGCCAGCAGCTTACCAGCGGGGGAGCCCCACAATGAGCAGTTCTTC.

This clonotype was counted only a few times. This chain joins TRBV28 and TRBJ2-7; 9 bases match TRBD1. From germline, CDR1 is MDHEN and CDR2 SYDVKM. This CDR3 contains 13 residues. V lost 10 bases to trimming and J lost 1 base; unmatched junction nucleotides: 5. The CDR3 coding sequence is TGTGCCACCTGGACAGGGGAATCCTACGAGCAGTACTTC. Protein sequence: CATWTGESYEQYF.

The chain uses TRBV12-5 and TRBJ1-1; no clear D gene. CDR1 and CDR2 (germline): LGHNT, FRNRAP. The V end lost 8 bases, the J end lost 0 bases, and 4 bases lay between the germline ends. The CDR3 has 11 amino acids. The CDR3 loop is CASQLNTEAFF. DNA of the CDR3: TGTGCTAGTCAGTTGAACACTGAAGCTTTCTTT.

CDR3 amino acids: CSARVGLAVYNEQFF. Written as DNA, the CDR3 is TGCAGTGCTAGAGTCGGCCTAGCGGTCTACAATGAGCAGTTCTTC. The gene calls are TRBV20-1 and TRBJ2-1; 7 nucleotides align to TRBD2. V lost 1 base to trimming and J lost 3 bases; unmatched junction nucleotides: 6. Germline V gives CDR1 DFQATT, CDR2 SNEGSKA (reference sequence). The CDR3 covers 15 residues.

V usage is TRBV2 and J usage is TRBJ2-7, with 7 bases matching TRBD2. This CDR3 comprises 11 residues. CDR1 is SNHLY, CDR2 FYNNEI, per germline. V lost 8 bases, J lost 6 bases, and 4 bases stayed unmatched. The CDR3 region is CASPGGGEQYF. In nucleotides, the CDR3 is TGTGCCAGCCCGGGGGGTGGCGAGCAGTACTTC.

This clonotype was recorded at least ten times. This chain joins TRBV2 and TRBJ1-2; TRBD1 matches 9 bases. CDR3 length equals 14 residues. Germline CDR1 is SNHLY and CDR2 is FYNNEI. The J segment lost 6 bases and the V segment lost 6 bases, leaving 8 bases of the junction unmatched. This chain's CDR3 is CASSLSTGGDGYTF. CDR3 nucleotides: TGTGCCAGCAGCTTATCGACAGGGGGGGATGGCTACACCTTC. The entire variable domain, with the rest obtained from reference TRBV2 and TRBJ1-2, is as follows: EPEVTQTPSHQVTQMGQEVILRCVPISNHLYFYWYRQILGQKVEFLVSFYNNEISEKSEIFDDQFSVERPDGSNFTLKIRSTKLEDSAMYFCASSLSTGGDGYTFGSGTRLTVV.

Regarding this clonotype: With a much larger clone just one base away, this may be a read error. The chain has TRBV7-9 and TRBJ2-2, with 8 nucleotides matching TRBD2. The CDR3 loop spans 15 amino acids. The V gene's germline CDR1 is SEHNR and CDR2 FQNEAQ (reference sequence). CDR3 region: CSSRTGGVNTGELFF. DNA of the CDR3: TGTTCCAGCAGAACCGGGGGGGTGAACACCGGGGAGCTGTTTTTT.

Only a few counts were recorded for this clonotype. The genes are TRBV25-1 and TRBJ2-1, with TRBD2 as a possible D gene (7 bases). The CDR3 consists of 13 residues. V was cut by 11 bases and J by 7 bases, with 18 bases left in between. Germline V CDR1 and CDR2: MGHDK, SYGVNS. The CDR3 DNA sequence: TGTGCCCGAGGGGGGGGGGGCAGAAATGAGCAGTTCTTC. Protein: CARGGGGRNEQFF.

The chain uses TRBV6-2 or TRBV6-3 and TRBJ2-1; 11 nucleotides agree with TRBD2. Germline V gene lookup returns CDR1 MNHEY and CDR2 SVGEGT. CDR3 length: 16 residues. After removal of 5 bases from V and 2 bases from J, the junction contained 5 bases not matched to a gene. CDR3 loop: CASSGPGLAAYNEQFF. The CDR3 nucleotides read TGTGCCAGCAGTGGCCCGGGACTAGCGGCCTACAATGAGCAGTTCTTC.

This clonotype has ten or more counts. This CDR3 is CASSPRGQQETQYF. The CDR3, as DNA: TGTGCCAGCAGCCCACGTGGGCAGCAAGAGACCCAGTACTTC. The chain uses TRBV7-9 and TRBJ2-5; D not certain. CDR1 is SEHNR and CDR2 is FQNEAQ in the germline V gene (reference sequence). CDR3 length: 14 amino acids. Trimming stripped 5 bases from V and 2 bases from J, with 12 bases between. The complete variable domain, with remaining parts taken from reference TRBV7-9 and TRBJ2-5, reads DTGVSQNPRHKITKRGQNVTFRCDPISEHNRLYWYRQTLGQGPEFLTYFQNEAQLEKSRLLSDRFSAERPKGSFSTLEIQRTEQGDSAMYLCASSPRGQQETQYFGPGTRLLVL.

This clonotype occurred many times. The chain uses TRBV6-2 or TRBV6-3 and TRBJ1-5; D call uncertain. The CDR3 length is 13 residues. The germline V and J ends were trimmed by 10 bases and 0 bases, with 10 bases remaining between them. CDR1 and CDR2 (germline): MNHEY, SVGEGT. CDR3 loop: CATGSFSNQPQHF. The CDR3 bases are TGTGCCACCGGAAGCTTTAGCAATCAGCCCCAGCATTTT.

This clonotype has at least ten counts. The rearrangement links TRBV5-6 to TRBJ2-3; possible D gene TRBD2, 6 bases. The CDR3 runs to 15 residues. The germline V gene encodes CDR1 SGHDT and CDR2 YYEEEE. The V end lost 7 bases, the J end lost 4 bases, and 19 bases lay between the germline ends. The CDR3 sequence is CASEPPAGWPDTQYF. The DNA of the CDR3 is TGTGCCAGCGAACCCCCGGCGGGGTGGCCAGATACGCAGTATTTT.

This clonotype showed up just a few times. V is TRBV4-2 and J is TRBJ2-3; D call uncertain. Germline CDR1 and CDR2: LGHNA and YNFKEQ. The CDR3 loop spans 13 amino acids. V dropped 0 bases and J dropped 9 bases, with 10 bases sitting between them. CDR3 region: CASSQDEGETQYF. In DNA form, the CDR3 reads TGTGCCAGCAGCCAAGATGAAGGTGAAACGCAGTATTTT.

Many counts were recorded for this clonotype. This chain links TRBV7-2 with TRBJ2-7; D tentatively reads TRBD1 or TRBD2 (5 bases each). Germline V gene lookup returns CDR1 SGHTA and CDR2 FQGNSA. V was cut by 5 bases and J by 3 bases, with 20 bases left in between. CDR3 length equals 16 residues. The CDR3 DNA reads TGTGCCAGCAGCCCGAGGCTGGGGGTTATCAACTACGAGCAGTACTTC. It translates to CASSPRLGVINYEQYF.

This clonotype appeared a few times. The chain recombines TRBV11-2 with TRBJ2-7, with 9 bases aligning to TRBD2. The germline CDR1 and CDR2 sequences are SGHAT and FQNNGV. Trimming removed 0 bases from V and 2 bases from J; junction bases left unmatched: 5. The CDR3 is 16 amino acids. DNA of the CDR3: TGTGCCAGCAGCTTAGATGTAGGCGGGGGGGCCTACGAGCAGTACTTC. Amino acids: CASSLDVGGGAYEQYF.

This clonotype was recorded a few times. CDR3: CASSYPRGGSYNEQFF. The CDR3 coding sequence is TGTGCCAGCAGCTACCCTCGGGGGGGATCCTACAATGAGCAGTTCTTC. The genes are TRBV2 and TRBJ2-1, with TRBD2 matching over 8 bases. The CDR3 spans 16 residues. The junction had 8 bases not matched to a gene; V was cut back by 6 bases and J by 1 base. Per germline, CDR1 SNHLY and CDR2 FYNNEI.

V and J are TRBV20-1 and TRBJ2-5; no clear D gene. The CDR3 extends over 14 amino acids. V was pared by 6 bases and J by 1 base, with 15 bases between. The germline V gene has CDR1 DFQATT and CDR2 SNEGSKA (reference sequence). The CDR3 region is CSARPRTAQETQYF. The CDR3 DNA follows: TGCAGTGCCAGACCACGGACGGCCCAAGAGACCCAGTACTTC.

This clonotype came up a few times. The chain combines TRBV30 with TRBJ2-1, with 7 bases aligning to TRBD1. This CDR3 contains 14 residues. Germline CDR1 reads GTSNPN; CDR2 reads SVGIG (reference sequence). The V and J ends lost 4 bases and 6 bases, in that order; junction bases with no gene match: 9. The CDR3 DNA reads TGTGCCTGGACTTCGACAGGGATCGGCAATGAGCAGTTCTTC. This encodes CAWTSTGIGNEQFF.